This record covers a single T cell receptor beta chain. Its antigen is still unknown. No base quality values were provided; no much bigger clone lies one nucleotide off. The CDR3 runs 15 amino acids, cysteine and phenylalanine included. Solely the CDR3 DNA is kept, with 45 bases framed from the first base. The junction shows trimming of 0 bases on V and 0 bases on J, plus 8 bases between the germline ends. CDR1 and CDR2, looked up from the germline V gene, are SGDLS and YYNGEE. For sequencing of the TCRbeta CDR3 region, genomic DNA was extracted from the sorted cells. The immunoSEQ Assay was used for sequencing of TCRbeta CDR3 regions. As stored in TCRdb, this immuneACCESS dataset retains in-frame rearrangements with V and J assigned. A fraction of the clones does not appear; measured against another copy, unresolved V genes explain less than half of the discrepancy, and the remainder lacks a known reason. The sample table holds about 59,000 clones, of which 75% to 85% were seen once. Less than 0.9% of the sample is held by the ten biggest clonotypes.

The trial excluded patients who had a history of autoimmune disease or who were on systemic immunosuppression. Peripheral blood for TCR sequencing was collected from all dose cohorts at baseline, on cycle 4 day 1, and on cycle 7 day 1. The samples were taken from a phase I, first-in-human, multicenter, open-label dose-escalation trial of ivuxolimab. Adults with locally advanced or metastatic head and neck squamous cell, hepatocellular, melanoma or renal cell carcinoma were enrolled in the trial. CD4+ and CD8+ T cells were sorted separately from peripheral blood before TCR sequencing. The sample is drawn from a study of OX40 agonist ivuxolimab in advanced cancers. Turning to the overall study: Ivuxolimab, which targeted the costimulatory receptor OX40 (CD134), was an agonistic, fully human IgG2 monoclonal antibody. Prior anti-PD-1, anti-PD-L1 or anti-CTLA-4 therapy was permitted, and checkpoint inhibitors had been received by roughly 40% of dose-escalation patients. Of the roughly 51 patients in dose escalation, about 20 had hepatocellular carcinoma, some 15 had melanoma, 9 had renal cell carcinoma and 9 had head and neck cancer. Intravenous ivuxolimab was administered to patients every 2 weeks at six dose levels: 0.01, 0.1, 0.3, 1.5, 3 and 10 mg/kg. In the dose-escalation cohort, roughly 82% of patients were male, and the mean age was roughly 60 years with a range of roughly 23 to 79. Peripheral TCRbeta sequencing aimed to test whether ivuxolimab altered TCR sequence diversity and caused clonal T-cell expansion. The paper covers the monotherapy dose-escalation part of the phase I ivuxolimab trial, which included N of about 51 patients. Three dose-escalation patients achieved partial responses, one with hepatocellular carcinoma and two with cutaneous melanoma. Beyond this particular receptor, the publication reports: On average, CD8+ T cells showed more expanded clones than CD4+ T cells after ivuxolimab. Low levels of normalized T-cell clonal expansion were also shown by some nonresponding patients. Clonal expansion of both CD4+ and CD8+ blood T cells was observed from baseline to week 6 at doses 0.1 to 3.0 mg/kg. In the 0.1-3.0 mg/kg groups, partial responders were among the patients with the lowest normalized peripheral clonal expansion, particularly in CD8+ T cells. The antigen specificity of the clonally expanded peripheral T cells was not determined.

The sequence came from an adult with an advanced solid tumor such as melanoma, head and neck, liver or kidney cancer. Sequenced material: CD4+ or CD8+ T cells sorted from blood, taken in a trial of the OX40 agonist ivuxolimab. The chain employs TRBV9 and TRBJ2-3, and the D gene may be TRBD2, 6 bases matching. The nucleotide sequence is TGTGCCAGCAGCGTAGATGGGACTAGCACAGATACGCAGTATTTT. Its amino acids are CASSVDGTSTDTQYF.